This T cell receptor beta chain originates from a study of cytomegalovirus exposure and HLA in healthy donors. General study results and limits: Sequencing depth across donors, presence/absence analyses assumed, was roughly uniform.

With regard to this clone: The antigen is not known.

60 Vbeta and 13 Jbeta primers were used in PCR. The repertoire was sequenced with immunoSEQ multiplex PCR; TCRdb's copy has only in-frame clones and lacks some. The sample holds 150,000 to 200,000 clones, 85% seen once. Germline V gene lookup returns CDR1 MNHNY and CDR2 SVGAGI (reference sequence). J was trimmed by 6 bases and V by 2 bases; bases with no gene match: 5. This CDR3 comprises 16 residues. This chain links TRBV6-6 with TRBJ2-2, with 11 bases lining up with TRBD2. This sequence was found in a man between 18 and 35 years old in good health and CMV-seropositive. Input material: PBMCs. The CDR3 coding sequence is TGTGCCAGCAGTTACGGTAGTAGCGGGGGGGCCGGGGAGCTGTTTTTT. It codes for CASSYGSSGGAGELFF.